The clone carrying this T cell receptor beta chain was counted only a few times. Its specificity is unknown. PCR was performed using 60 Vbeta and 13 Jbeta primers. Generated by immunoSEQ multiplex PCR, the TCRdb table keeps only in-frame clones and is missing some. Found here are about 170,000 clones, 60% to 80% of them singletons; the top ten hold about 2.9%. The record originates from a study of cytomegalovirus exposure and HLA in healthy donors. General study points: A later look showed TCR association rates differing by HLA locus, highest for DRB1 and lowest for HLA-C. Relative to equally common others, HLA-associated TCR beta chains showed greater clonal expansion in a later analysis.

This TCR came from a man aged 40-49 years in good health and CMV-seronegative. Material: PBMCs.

CDR3 coding DNA: TGTGCCAGTAGGAGGACAGGGGGGAATGAAAAACTGTTTTTT. Amino acids: CASRRTGGNEKLFF. This chain connects TRBV19 to TRBJ1-4; 10 positions match TRBD1. V was pared by 6 bases and J by 5 bases, with 3 bases of the junction left unmatched. The CDR3 totals 14 residues. Germline CDR1 and CDR2: LNHDA and SQIVND (reference sequence).